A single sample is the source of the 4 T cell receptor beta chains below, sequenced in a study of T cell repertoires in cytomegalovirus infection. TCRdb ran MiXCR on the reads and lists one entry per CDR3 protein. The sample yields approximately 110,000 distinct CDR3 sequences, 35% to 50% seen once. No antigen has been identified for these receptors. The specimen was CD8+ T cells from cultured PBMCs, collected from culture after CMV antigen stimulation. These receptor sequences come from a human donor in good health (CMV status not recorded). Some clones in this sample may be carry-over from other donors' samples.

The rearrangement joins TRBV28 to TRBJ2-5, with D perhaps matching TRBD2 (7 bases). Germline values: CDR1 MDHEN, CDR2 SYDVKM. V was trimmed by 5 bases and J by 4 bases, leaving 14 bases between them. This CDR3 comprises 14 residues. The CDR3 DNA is TGTGCCAGCAGTCCCGAGGGAGGGGGAGAGACCCAGTACTTC. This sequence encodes CASSPEGGGETQYF.

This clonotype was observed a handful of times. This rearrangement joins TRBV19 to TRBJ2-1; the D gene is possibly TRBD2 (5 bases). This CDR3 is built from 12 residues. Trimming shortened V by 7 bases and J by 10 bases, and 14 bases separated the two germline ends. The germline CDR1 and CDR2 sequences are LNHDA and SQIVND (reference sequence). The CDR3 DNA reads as TGTGCCAGTATCGGGGAAGGGAACGAGCAGTTCTTC. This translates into CASIGEGNEQFF.

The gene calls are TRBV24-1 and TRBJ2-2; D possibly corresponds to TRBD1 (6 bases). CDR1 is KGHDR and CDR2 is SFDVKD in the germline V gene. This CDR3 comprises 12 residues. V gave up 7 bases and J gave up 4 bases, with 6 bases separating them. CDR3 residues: CATRGATGELFF. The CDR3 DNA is TGTGCCACCAGGGGGGCCACCGGGGAGCTGTTTTTT.

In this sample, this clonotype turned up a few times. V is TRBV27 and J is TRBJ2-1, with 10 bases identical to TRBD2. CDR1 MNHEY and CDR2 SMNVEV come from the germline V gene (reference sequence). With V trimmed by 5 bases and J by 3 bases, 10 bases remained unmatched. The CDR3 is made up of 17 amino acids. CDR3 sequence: CASSPSSGGFLYNEQFF. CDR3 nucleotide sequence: TGTGCCAGCAGTCCCTCTAGCGGGGGATTCCTCTACAATGAGCAGTTCTTC.